The subject of this entry is one T cell receptor beta chain. Antigen: not known. Via MiXCR, TCRdb re-called the RT-PCR reads, giving one row per CDR3 protein. The sample shows about 650,000 distinct CDR3 sequences, 15% to 17% of them seen only once. These data are taken from a study of response to subunit inactivated influenza vaccine. Regarding the study as a whole: Each seasonal influenza vaccination, the authors suggested, recruits few new T cells.

Looked up from germline, CDR1 is SGDLS and CDR2 is YYNGEE. This CDR3 spans 14 amino acids. The J segment lost 3 bases and the V segment lost 6 bases, leaving 2 bases of the junction unmatched. The source was PBMCs from blood, collected less than 13 days after vaccination. The chain carries TRBV9 and TRBJ2-3; the match to TRBD2 covers 12 bases. This TCR derives from a man aged 50 to 60 who received an inactivated influenza vaccine. CDR3 DNA sequence: TGTGCCAGCACCGGACTAGCGGGAACAGATACGCAGTATTTT. This codes for CASTGLAGTDTQYF. Full variable domain (rest looked up from reference TRBV9 and TRBJ2-3): DSGVTQTPKHLITATGQRVTLRCSPRSGDLSVYWYQQSLDQGLQFLIQYYNGEERAKGNILERFSAQQFPDLHSELNLSSLELGDSALYFCASTGLAGTDTQYFGPGTRLTVL.